The rows below give T cell receptor beta chains drawn from one sample of a study of blood T cell repertoires in COVID-19. Using immunoSEQ multiplex PCR, the repertoire was profiled, and TCRdb retains in-frame clones only, with some absent. This table has about 370,000 clones, over 75% appearing once. The specimen sequenced was PBMCs or T cells enriched from blood (not recorded which). The receptors shown here come from a man aged 18 to 30 who had recovered from COVID-19. The CDR3 runs from the conserved cysteine through the conserved F or W. D genes are given only for firm matches. Not all rows give a size; the values are once, few, many and, for expanded clones, a class.

D,V,J,size,CDR3,DNA
TRBD1,TRBV4-1,TRBJ2-3,-,CASSTQITRDRVVATQYF,TGCGCCAGCAGCACGCAGATCACCAGGGACAGGGTGGTGGCTACGCAGTATTTT
-,TRBV24-1,TRBJ2-7,-,CATSDLTGFAYEQYF,TGTGCCACCAGTGATTTGACAGGGTTCGCCTACGAGCAGTACTTC
-,TRBV19,TRBJ2-1,once,CASNLRGSYNEQFF,TGTGCCAGTAACTTACGGGGCTCCTACAATGAGCAGTTCTTC
TRBD1,TRBV5-4,TRBJ1-2,once,CASSGGQGQYGYTF,TGTGCCAGCAGCGGGGGACAGGGTCAGTATGGCTACACCTTC
-,TRBV7-9,TRBJ2-5,-,CASSLEGFGTQYF,TGTGCCAGCAGCTTAGAGGGGTTCGGGACCCAGTACTTC
TRBD2,TRBV5-1,TRBJ2-1,-,CASSLGTSGTYNEQFF,TGCGCCAGCAGTTTGGGGACTAGCGGGACCTACAATGAGCAGTTCTTC
TRBD1,TRBV19,TRBJ1-2,-,CASSEGQGAYGYTF,TGTGCCAGTAGTGAGGGACAGGGGGCCTATGGCTACACCTTC
TRBD1,TRBV6-5,TRBJ1-6,-,CASSLGTVNSPLHF,TGTGCCAGCAGCCTCGGGACAGTTAATTCACCCCTCCACTTT
-,TRBV3-1/TRBV3-2,TRBJ1-5,few,CASSQAQGGDQPQHF,TGTGCCAGCAGCCAAGCACAGGGAGGGGATCAGCCCCAGCATTTT
TRBD2,TRBV5-4,TRBJ2-1,-,CASRKGGVAGYNEQFF,TGTGCCAGCAGGAAGGGGGGGGTAGCGGGATACAATGAGCAGTTCTTC
-,TRBV12-5,TRBJ2-1,-,CASGLQGGGSYNEQFF,TGTGCTAGTGGTTTGCAAGGGGGAGGGTCCTACAATGAGCAGTTCTTC
-,TRBV7-9,TRBJ2-1,-,CASSLSQRVSNEQFF,TGTGCCAGCAGCTTAAGTCAGAGGGTTTCCAATGAGCAGTTCTTC
-,TRBV24-1,TRBJ1-2,-,CATSDGQGGYGYTF,TGTGCCACCAGTGATGGTCAGGGAGGGTATGGCTACACCTTC
-,TRBV28,TRBJ2-1,-,CASSLSAPGEQFF,TGTGCCAGCAGTTTATCCGCCCCCGGTGAGCAGTTCTTC
TRBD2,TRBV19,TRBJ2-1,-,CASSTGTSGSNEQFF,TGTGCCAGTAGTACTGGGACTAGCGGGAGTAATGAGCAGTTCTTC
TRBD1,TRBV6-5,TRBJ2-5,once,CASKGASFTSTQYF,TGTGCCAGCAAGGGGGCTAGCTTTACCTCAACCCAGTACTTC
TRBD2,TRBV19,TRBJ2-3,-,CASSPIAGRTDTQYF,TGTGCCAGTAGTCCAATAGCGGGGCGCACAGATACGCAGTATTTT
-,TRBV19,TRBJ2-1,-,CASTDGRGGSNEQFF,TGTGCCAGTACCGATGGCAGGGGTGGGTCTAATGAGCAGTTCTTC
-,TRBV11-2,TRBJ1-1,-,CASSLTLMNTEAFF,TGTGCCAGCAGCTTGACACTGATGAACACTGAAGCTTTCTTT
TRBD1,TRBV18,TRBJ1-1,-,CASSLDRDGTEAFF,TGTGCCAGCTCCCTCGACAGGGATGGGACTGAAGCTTTCTTT
TRBD2,TRBV28,TRBJ2-1,-,CASSFLVGGVNEQFF,TGTGCCAGCAGTTTTCTGGTGGGGGGGGTCAATGAGCAGTTCTTC
-,TRBV5-1,TRBJ2-7,-,CASSLVSGTYEQYF,TGCGCCAGCAGCTTGGTTAGCGGTACCTACGAGCAGTACTTC
-,TRBV3-1/TRBV3-2,TRBJ1-3,-,CASSTRLVNSGNTIYF,TGTGCCAGCAGCACCCGACTCGTAAACTCTGGAAACACCATATATTTT
-,TRBV6-5,TRBJ1-2,-,CASSSSTGNYGYTF,TGTGCCAGCAGTTCCTCGACGGGTAACTATGGCTACACCTTC
TRBD1,TRBV3-1/TRBV3-2,TRBJ2-7,once,CASGPGQGSYEQYF,TGTGCCAGCGGCCCGGGACAGGGCTCCTACGAGCAGTACTTC
-,TRBV29-1,TRBJ2-1,once,CSISTGRGDEQFF,TGCAGTATTTCGACAGGGCGGGGGGATGAGCAGTTCTTC
-,TRBV10-2,TRBJ1-5,-,CASSEASGPPQHF,TGCGCCAGCAGTGAGGCCTCGGGTCCGCCCCAGCATTTT
-,TRBV19,TRBJ1-1,-,CASSISVNTEAFF,TGTGCCAGTAGTATTTCAGTGAACACTGAAGCTTTCTTT
TRBD1,TRBV6-5,TRBJ1-1,-,CASSPRDSSEAFF,TGTGCCAGCAGTCCCAGGGACAGCTCTGAAGCTTTCTTT
-,TRBV11-2,TRBJ2-7,-,CASSSAGEQYF,TGTGCCAGCAGCTCCGCAGGGGAGCAGTACTTC
-,TRBV18,TRBJ2-1,-,CASSFEQGQQFF,TGTGCCAGCTCATTTGAACAGGGACAGCAGTTCTTC
TRBD2,TRBV9,TRBJ2-7,-,CASSYSLGRGAEQYF,TGTGCCAGCAGCTACAGCCTCGGGAGGGGGGCCGAGCAGTACTTC
TRBD1,TRBV14,TRBJ1-1,-,CASSLRTGDMNTEAFF,TGTGCCAGCAGCCTTCGGACAGGGGATATGAACACTGAAGCTTTCTTT
-,TRBV4-2,TRBJ2-7,-,CASSQVGGAPLYEQYF,TGTGCCAGCAGCCAAGTAGGGGGGGCCCCGCTCTACGAGCAGTACTTC
TRBD2,TRBV6-1,TRBJ2-5,-,CASSALGNGGGYQETQYF,TGTGCCAGCAGTGCCCTAGGTAACGGCGGGGGGTACCAAGAGACCCAGTACTTC
-,TRBV21-1,TRBJ2-1,-,CASSKVRQGAAFGNEQFF,TGTGCCAGCAGCAAAGTTCGACAGGGGGCCGCTTTCGGGAATGAGCAGTTCTTC
-,TRBV11-2,TRBJ2-3,-,CASSLDVSGTDTQYF,TGTGCCAGCAGCTTAGACGTTTCCGGCACAGATACGCAGTATTTT
TRBD1,TRBV4-1,TRBJ1-2,-,CASSPNGQGNYGYTF,TGCGCCAGCAGCCCTAACGGACAGGGGAACTATGGCTACACCTTC
-,TRBV18,TRBJ1-5,-,CASSLAEDQPQHF,TGTGCCAGCTCACTGGCAGAGGATCAGCCCCAGCATTTT
TRBD1,TRBV6-2/TRBV6-3,TRBJ1-2,-,CASSWAPLQGRDYGYTF,TGTGCCAGCAGTTGGGCCCCCTTACAGGGGCGTGACTATGGCTACACCTTC
TRBD1,TRBV3-1/TRBV3-2,TRBJ2-3,-,CASSPQGQKTDTQYF,TGTGCCAGCAGCCCCCAGGGACAGAAGACAGATACGCAGTATTTT